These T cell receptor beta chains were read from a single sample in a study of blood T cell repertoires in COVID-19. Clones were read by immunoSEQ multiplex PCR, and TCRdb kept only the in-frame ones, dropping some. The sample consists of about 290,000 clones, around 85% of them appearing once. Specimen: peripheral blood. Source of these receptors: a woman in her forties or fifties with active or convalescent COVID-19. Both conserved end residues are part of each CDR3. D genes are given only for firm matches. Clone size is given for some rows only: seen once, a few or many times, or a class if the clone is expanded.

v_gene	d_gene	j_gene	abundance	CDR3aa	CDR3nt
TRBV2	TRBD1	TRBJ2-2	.	CATQGQTSSTGELFF	TGTGCCACCCAGGGACAGACCTCGAGCACCGGGGAGCTGTTTTTT
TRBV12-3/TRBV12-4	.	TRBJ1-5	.	CASSLGVDQPQHF	TGTGCCAGCAGTTTGGGCGTGGATCAGCCCCAGCATTTT
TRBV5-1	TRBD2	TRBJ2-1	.	CASSSGLAVSSYNEQFF	TGCGCCAGCAGCTCCGGACTAGCGGTGAGCTCCTACAATGAGCAGTTCTTC
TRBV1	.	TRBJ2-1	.	CTSSQDTQVGVNEQFF	TGCACCAGCAGCCAAGATACACAGGTTGGAGTCAATGAGCAGTTCTTC
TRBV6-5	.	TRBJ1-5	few	CASSDSQGPGWPQHF	TGTGCCAGCAGTGACTCACAGGGCCCGGGGTGGCCCCAGCATTTT
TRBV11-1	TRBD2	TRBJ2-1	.	CASSLASGRSEQFF	TGTGCCAGCAGCTTGGCGAGCGGGAGGTCTGAGCAGTTCTTC
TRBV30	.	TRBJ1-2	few	CAWRSGYGYTF	TGTGCCTGGAGGTCAGGCTATGGCTACACCTTC
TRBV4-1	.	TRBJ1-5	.	CATTKPAPGPGGVDQPQHF	TGCGCCACCACTAAACCGGCCCCGGGCCCGGGGGGGGTGGATCAGCCCCAGCATTTT
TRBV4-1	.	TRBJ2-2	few	CASSQEGGNTGELFF	TGCGCCAGCAGCCAAGAGGGGGGTAACACCGGGGAGCTGTTTTTT
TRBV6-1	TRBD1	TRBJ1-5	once	CASSEWDRGTPQHF	TGTGCCAGCAGTGAGTGGGACAGGGGGACGCCCCAGCATTTT
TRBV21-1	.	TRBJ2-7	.	CASTSPGQGVYEQYF	TGTGCCAGCACCAGTCCGGGACAGGGGGTCTACGAGCAGTACTTC
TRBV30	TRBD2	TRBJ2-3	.	CAWSVGLARGTDTQYF	TGTGCCTGGAGTGTAGGACTAGCTCGGGGCACAGATACGCAGTATTTT
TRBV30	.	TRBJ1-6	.	CACRTAVSYNSPLHF	TGTGCCTGTAGGACAGCCGTCTCCTATAATTCACCCCTCCACTTT
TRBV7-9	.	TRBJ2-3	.	CASSLAGRPDTQYF	TGTGCCAGCAGCTTAGCAGGGAGGCCAGATACGCAGTATTTT
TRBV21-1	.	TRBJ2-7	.	CASRDGCSYEQYF	TGTGCCAGCAGAGACGGGTGCAGCTACGAGCAGTACTTC
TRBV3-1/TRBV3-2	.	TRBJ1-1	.	CASSHQGMNTEAFF	TGTGCCAGCAGCCACCAGGGCATGAACACTGAAGCTTTCTTT
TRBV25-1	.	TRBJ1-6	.	CASSEDSNSPLHF	TGTGCCAGCAGTGAAGACAGCAATTCACCCCTCCACTTT
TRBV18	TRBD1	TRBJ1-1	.	CASSETGTAEAFF	TGTGCCAGCTCAGAGACCGGGACAGCTGAAGCTTTCTTT
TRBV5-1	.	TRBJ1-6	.	CASSFGEQGSPLHF	TGCGCCAGCAGCTTTGGAGAACAGGGTTCACCCCTCCACTTT
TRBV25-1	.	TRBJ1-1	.	CASRLGAEAFF	TGTGCCAGCAGATTAGGGGCTGAAGCTTTCTTT
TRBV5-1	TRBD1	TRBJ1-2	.	CASSSLTGRDGYTF	TGCGCCAGCAGCTCACTGACAGGGCGGGATGGCTACACCTTC
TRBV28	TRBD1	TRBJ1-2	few	CASSLMTGWAGYTF	TGTGCCAGCAGTCTAATGACAGGGTGGGCTGGCTACACCTTC
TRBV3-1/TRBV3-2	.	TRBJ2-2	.	CASSQAPGSNTGELFF	TGTGCCAGCAGCCAAGCTCCAGGGTCGAACACCGGGGAGCTGTTTTTT
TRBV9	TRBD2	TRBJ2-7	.	CASSVALAGVHEQYF	TGTGCCAGCAGCGTAGCCCTAGCGGGAGTCCACGAGCAGTACTTC
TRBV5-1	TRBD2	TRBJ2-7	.	CASSSEASGLEQYF	TGCGCCAGCAGCTCCGAGGCTAGCGGACTCGAGCAGTACTTC
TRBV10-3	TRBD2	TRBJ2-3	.	CAISESHGLAGDTDTQYF	TGTGCCATCAGTGAGTCCCATGGACTAGCGGGAGATACAGATACGCAGTATTTT
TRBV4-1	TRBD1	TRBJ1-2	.	CASSQDRGLGGYTF	TGCGCCAGCAGCCAAGACAGGGGGCTCGGCGGCTACACCTTC
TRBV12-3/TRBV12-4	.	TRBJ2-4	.	CASSFRQEGIQYF	TGTGCCAGCAGTTTTAGGCAGGAGGGGATTCAGTACTTC
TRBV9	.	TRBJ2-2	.	CASSPNWASRELFF	TGTGCCAGCAGCCCCAATTGGGCAAGCAGGGAGCTGTTTTTT
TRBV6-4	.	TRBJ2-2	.	CASSDSPGGASGELFF	TGTGCCAGCAGTGACTCCCCGGGGGGCGCTTCCGGGGAGCTGTTTTTT
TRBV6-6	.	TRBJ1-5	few	CATSEGSVTQHF	TGTGCCACCTCGGAGGGAAGTGTGACCCAGCATTTT
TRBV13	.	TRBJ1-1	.	CASSLDRLSSTEAFF	TGTGCCAGCAGCTTAGACCGACTAAGCAGCACTGAAGCTTTCTTT
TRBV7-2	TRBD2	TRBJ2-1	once	CASSLAASGSTYNEQFF	TGTGCCAGCAGCTTAGCGGCTAGCGGGAGTACCTACAATGAGCAGTTCTTC
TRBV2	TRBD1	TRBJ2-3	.	CASIQRQGASTRTDTQYF	TGTGCCAGCATTCAGAGACAGGGGGCTTCGACCCGCACAGATACGCAGTATTTT
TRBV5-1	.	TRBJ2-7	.	CASSLTEAYEQYF	TGCGCCAGCAGCTTAACAGAAGCCTACGAGCAGTACTTC